Each of the 17 T cell receptor beta chains below was sequenced from the same sample in a study of CD8 T cells in Susac syndrome. With random hexamers, about 0.45 to 1 ug RNA was reverse transcribed. Each CDR3 protein gets one entry after TCRdb re-called the immunoSEQ multiplex PCR reads with MiXCR. The sample holds roughly 190,000 distinct CDR3 sequences, roughly 94% seen once. The sequenced sample was CD4+ T cells from PBMCs. These receptors were collected from a human donor in good health.

The chain employs TRBV3-1 and TRBJ2-2, with D uncertain. In germline, CDR1 is LGHDT, CDR2 YNNKEL (reference sequence). Deletions cut 2 bases from V and 7 bases from J, with 11 bases between. The CDR3 contains 14 residues. The CDR3 sequence is CASSQLLLSGELFF. For the CDR3, the DNA is TGTGCCAGCAGCCAATTACTACTTAGCGGGGAGCTGTTTTTT.

The chain joins TRBV29-1 to TRBJ2-1; D is possibly TRBD2 (5 bases). The CDR3 is 12 amino acids. Trimming left V 3 bases short and J 6 bases short, with 9 bases between. Germline lookup yields CDR1 SQVTM and CDR2 ANQGSEA. CDR3 in amino acids: CSVDRRSNEQFF. The CDR3 DNA follows: TGCAGCGTTGATAGGAGGAGCAATGAGCAGTTCTTC.

The rearrangement uses TRBV29-1 and TRBJ2-5; 7 nucleotides match TRBD1. Trimming took 6 bases from V and 5 from J; bases not matched to a gene: 9. CDR1 is SQVTM, CDR2 ANQGSEA, per germline. This CDR3 is built from 13 residues. In nucleotides, the CDR3 is TGCAGCGTGGGGCCCGGGACAGATGAGACCCAGTACTTC. Its translation: CSVGPGTDETQYF.

CDR3 residues: CASSEEQISNQPQHF. CDR3 in DNA: TGTGCCAGCAGTGAAGAGCAGATTAGCAATCAGCCCCAGCATTTT. J is TRBJ1-5 and V is TRBV2, with D unresolved. Germline values: CDR1 SNHLY, CDR2 FYNNEI. Deletions cut 1 base from V and 0 bases from J, with 7 bases between. The CDR3 has 15 amino acids.

The J gene is TRBJ2-5, the V gene TRBV4-1; D remains ambiguous. Trimming cost V 7 bases and J 0 bases, with 12 bases left between them. The CDR3 runs to 14 residues. In germline, CDR1 is MGHRA, CDR2 YSYEKL. The CDR3 bases are TGCGCCAGCATCACGCTCATAGACCAAGAGACCCAGTACTTC. Its translation: CASITLIDQETQYF.

The rearrangement links TRBV29-1 to TRBJ2-5; no reliable D call. Per germline, CDR1 SQVTM and CDR2 ANQGSEA. Trimming took off 4 bases at V and 4 bases at J, with 16 bases between the two ends. The CDR3 is 14 residues long. The CDR3 reads CSVALSGLGETQYF. For the CDR3, the DNA is TGCAGCGTTGCCTTGTCCGGGTTGGGAGAGACCCAGTACTTC.

This rearrangement joins TRBV20-1 to TRBJ2-3; TRBD2 matches at 8 bases. The V segment lost 6 bases and the J segment 1 base; nucleotides outside the gene matches: 3. Germline CDR1 and CDR2: DFQATT and SNEGSKA (reference sequence). The CDR3 length is 13 residues. The CDR3 loop reads CSAPGGGTDTQYF. In DNA, the CDR3 is TGCAGTGCCCCGGGAGGGGGCACAGATACGCAGTATTTT.

This sequence joins TRBV30 and TRBJ2-5; perhaps D is TRBD1 or TRBD2 (5 bases each). Per germline, CDR1 GTSNPN and CDR2 SVGIG (reference sequence). V was pared by 3 bases and J by 4 bases, with 6 bases between. The CDR3 covers 11 residues. CDR3 in amino acids: CAWRGVETQYF. CDR3 coding DNA: TGTGCCTGGAGGGGGGTAGAGACCCAGTACTTC.

The genes are TRBV18 and TRBJ1-1; no clear D gene. The CDR3 contains 14 residues. The germline V and J ends were trimmed by 3 bases and 1 base, with 9 bases remaining between them. The germline V gene encodes CDR1 KGHSH and CDR2 LQKENI. The CDR3, as DNA: TGTGCCAGCTCACCGAGCGCCGAGAACACTGAAGCTTTCTTT. As protein: CASSPSAENTEAFF. Full variable domain (outside the CDR3, taken from reference TRBV18 and TRBJ1-1): NAGVMQNPRHLVRRRGQEARLRCSPMKGHSHVYWYRQLPEEGLKFMVYLQKENIIDESGMPKERFSAEFPKEGPSILRIQQVVRGDSAAYFCASSPSAENTEAFFGQGTRLTVV.

The chain employs TRBV30 and TRBJ1-4; D is unclear. CDR1 and CDR2 from the germline V gene are GTSNPN and SVGIG (reference sequence). Trimming took off 4 bases at V and 8 bases at J, with 14 bases between the two ends. The CDR3 has 13 amino acids. The CDR3 nucleotides read TGTGCCTGGAAAATGTTGGGGAACGAAAAACTGTTTTTT. It yields the protein CAWKMLGNEKLFF.

The V call is TRBV27, the J call TRBJ2-7, with D perhaps TRBD1 (6 bases). The CDR3 loop spans 14 amino acids. Looked up from germline, CDR1 is MNHEY and CDR2 is SMNVEV (reference sequence). V lost 5 bases and J 6 bases, leaving 17 bases between the germline ends. CDR3: CASSTSRQVLEQYF. The CDR3 nucleotides read TGTGCCAGCAGTACCTCCCGACAGGTTCTCGAGCAGTACTTC.

The gene calls are TRBV6-5 and TRBJ1-5; D not certain. The CDR3 is 13 amino acids. Germline lookup yields CDR1 MNHEY and CDR2 SVGAGI. V dropped 8 bases and J dropped 1 base, with 9 bases sitting between them. CDR3 nucleotide sequence: TGTGCCAGCGGGAAAGGGAGCAATCAGCCCCAGCATTTT. Translating gives CASGKGSNQPQHF.

V is TRBV27 and J is TRBJ1-1; TRBD1 is a possible D gene (6 bases). The CDR3 is 13 residues long. V lost 4 bases, J lost 3 bases, and 9 bases lay in between. The germline V gene has CDR1 MNHEY and CDR2 SMNVEV (reference sequence). CDR3 sequence: CASSSQGYTEAFF. The DNA of the CDR3 is TGTGCCAGCAGTTCACAGGGCTACACTGAAGCTTTCTTT.

This chain connects TRBV2 to TRBJ2-7; 9 nucleotides align to TRBD1. This CDR3 comprises 14 residues. Germline trimming cut 4 bases from V and 4 bases from J; bases unmatched to any gene: 5. From germline, CDR1 is SNHLY and CDR2 FYNNEI. The CDR3 DNA reads as TGTGCCAGCAGTGCTCCCGGGACAGGGTACGAGCAGTACTTC. This encodes CASSAPGTGYEQYF.

This sequence joins TRBV30 and TRBJ1-1; D call uncertain. This CDR3 is 15 amino acids long. Germline CDR1 and CDR2: GTSNPN and SVGIG (reference sequence). Trimming shortened V by 0 bases and J by 3 bases, and 14 bases separated the two germline ends. The CDR3 region has the DNA TGTGCCTGGAGTGTAACACCGGACCTACACACTGAAGCTTTCTTT. It yields the protein CAWSVTPDLHTEAFF.

The rearrangement uses TRBV20-1 and TRBJ2-7; D ambiguous. CDR1 and CDR2 from the germline V gene are DFQATT and SNEGSKA (reference sequence). The CDR3 has 12 amino acids. V was cut by 3 bases and J by 4 bases, with 10 bases left in between. The CDR3 here is CSARTKQYEQYF. In DNA form, the CDR3 reads TGCAGTGCTAGGACAAAGCAGTACGAGCAGTACTTC.

This chain joins TRBV3-1 and TRBJ1-2; perhaps TRBD1 as D (6 bases). Per germline, CDR1 LGHDT and CDR2 YNNKEL (reference sequence). This CDR3 region has 13 residues. V was clipped by 5 bases and J by 8 bases, with 15 bases between them. CDR3 in DNA: TGTGCCAGCAGCTACCACAGGGAAGGGGGCTACACCTTC. This sequence encodes CASSYHREGGYTF.